Following are 13 T cell receptor beta chains from one sample sequenced in a study of cytomegalovirus exposure and HLA in healthy donors. PCR employed 60 Vbeta and 13 Jbeta primers. TCRdb keeps only in-frame clones here, not all; method: immunoSEQ multiplex PCR. Its listing shows 100,000 to 150,000 clones. The source material was PBMCs. The receptors come from a young man in good health and CMV-seronegative.

V gene TRBV18 combines with J gene TRBJ2-3, with TRBD2 identical over 8 bases. The ends lost 3 bases at V and 0 bases at J; junction bases unmatched: 2. This CDR3 has 15 residues. Germline-derived CDR1 and CDR2 are KGHSH and LQKENI. CDR3 nucleotide sequence: TGTGCCAGCTCACCGACTAGCGCAAGCACAGATACGCAGTATTTT. Translating gives CASSPTSASTDTQYF.

This chain links TRBV7-9 with TRBJ1-4, with a weak D call TRBD1 (5 bases). The CDR3 is made up of 13 amino acids. V lost 5 bases and J 6 bases, leaving 10 bases between the germline ends. The germline gives CDR1 SEHNR, CDR2 FQNEAQ (reference sequence). CDR3 in DNA: TGTGCCAGCAGCCCCAGGGTCTATGAAAAACTGTTTTTT. As protein: CASSPRVYEKLFF.

The chain combines TRBV7-9 with TRBJ2-5; 10 positions match TRBD2. With 3 bases clipped from V and 2 bases from J, the junction kept 3 bases outside the gene matches. Germline CDR1 and CDR2: SEHNR and FQNEAQ (reference sequence). CDR3 length equals 15 residues. Here the CDR3 reads CASSFQRGGQETQYF. The CDR3 DNA sequence: TGTGCCAGCAGCTTCCAGCGGGGGGGGCAAGAGACCCAGTACTTC.

The V gene is TRBV10-3, the J gene TRBJ1-5, with D hard to call. Trimming shortened V by 4 bases and J by 6 bases, and 10 bases separated the two germline ends. The germline gives CDR1 ENHRY, CDR2 SYGVKD. The CDR3 is made up of 13 amino acids. The CDR3 DNA is TGTGCCATCAGTGCAGGAAGAAGTCAGCCCCAGCATTTT. The encoded protein is CAISAGRSQPQHF.

The V gene is TRBV7-3, the J gene TRBJ1-3; D uncertain. Looked up from germline, CDR1 is SGHTA and CDR2 is FQGTGA. The CDR3 sequence is 13 residues long. Trimming took off 5 bases at V and 4 bases at J, with 9 bases between the two ends. The CDR3 coding sequence is TGTGCCAGCAGCCCCCGACTGGGAAACACCATATATTTT. This translates into CASSPRLGNTIYF. Combining the CDR3 with reference TRBV7-3 and TRBJ1-3 gives the whole variable domain GAGVSQTPSNKVTEKGKYVELRCDPISGHTALYWYRQSLGQGPEFLIYFQGTGAADDSGLPNDRFFAVRPEGSVSTLKIQRTERGDSAVYLCASSPRLGNTIYFGEGSWLTVV.

The chain couples TRBV7-2 to TRBJ2-3, with 10 nucleotides matching TRBD2. The germline V gene encodes CDR1 SGHTA and CDR2 FQGNSA. The CDR3 has 16 residues. With 5 bases clipped from V and 0 bases from J, the junction kept 5 bases outside the gene matches. The CDR3 region is CASSLLAGASTDTQYF. CDR3 DNA: TGTGCCAGCAGCCTTCTAGCGGGAGCTAGCACAGATACGCAGTATTTT.

This chain links TRBV5-1 with TRBJ2-3; D ambiguous. Germline CDR1 and CDR2: SGHRS and YFSETQ. The CDR3 contains 14 residues. With 6 bases removed from V and 2 bases from J, the gap between germline ends came to 13 bases. CDR3 bases: TGCGCCAGCAAAAGTGGCGGCACCACAGATACGCAGTATTTT. This sequence encodes CASKSGGTTDTQYF.

The genes are TRBV7-2 and TRBJ1-4; no clear D gene. CDR3 length equals 14 residues. V gave up 5 bases and J gave up 5 bases, with 12 bases separating them. CDR1 and CDR2 from the germline V gene are SGHTA and FQGNSA. The CDR3 reads CASSLPGGNEKLFF. In nucleotides, the CDR3 is TGTGCCAGCAGCCTCCCAGGCGGGAATGAAAAACTGTTTTTT. The full variable domain, with the rest looked up from reference TRBV7-2 and TRBJ1-4, is GAGVSQSPSNKVTEKGKDVELRCDPISGHTALYWYRQSLGQGLEFLIYFQGNSAPDKSGLPSDRFSAERTGGSVSTLTIQRTQQEDSAVYLCASSLPGGNEKLFFGSGTQLSVL.

The rearrangement links TRBV4-2 to TRBJ2-7; 7 bases are shared with TRBD2. Germline values: CDR1 LGHNA, CDR2 YNFKEQ. V gave up 2 bases and J gave up 4 bases; unmatched junction bases: 8. The CDR3 is 15 residues long. CDR3 nucleotides: TGTGCCAGCAGCCAAACTGCTAGCGGAGGTTACGAGCAGTACTTC. Protein sequence: CASSQTASGGYEQYF.

J is TRBJ1-5 and V is TRBV7-9, with 9 bases matching TRBD1. The CDR3 contains 15 residues. J was trimmed by 7 bases and V by 4 bases; bases with no gene match: 8. Germline CDR1 SEHNR, CDR2 FQNEAQ (reference sequence). The CDR3 DNA reads TGTGCCAGCAGCTCCGGACAGGGGTGGTACCAGCCCCAGCATTTT. Protein: CASSSGQGWYQPQHF.

The chain employs TRBV27 and TRBJ2-3; unclear D gene. Trimming took 2 bases from V and 2 from J, leaving 11 bases between them. The CDR3 is made up of 15 amino acids. The germline V gene has CDR1 MNHEY and CDR2 SMNVEV (reference sequence). The CDR3 DNA is TGTGCCAGCAGTTTAGTTGCATCAGTCACAGATACGCAGTATTTT. Its translation: CASSLVASVTDTQYF.

This chain uses TRBV11-3 with TRBJ2-2, with 10 bases matching TRBD1. Germline V gene sequence: CDR1 SGHNT, CDR2 YENEEA. J was trimmed by 4 bases and V by 5 bases; bases with no gene match: 7. The CDR3 has 16 amino acids. CDR3 sequence reads: CASSGWTGGSTGELFF. The CDR3 DNA follows: TGTGCCAGCAGCGGATGGACAGGGGGTAGCACCGGGGAGCTGTTTTTT.

The chain joins TRBV7-2 to TRBJ2-5; 9 bases match TRBD2. Germline CDR1 and CDR2: SGHTA and FQGNSA. The CDR3 runs 16 residues. Trimming cost V 5 bases and J 1 base; bases outside gene matches: 8. The CDR3 spells CASSAPGLASQETQYF. The DNA for the CDR3 is TGTGCCAGCAGCGCTCCGGGACTAGCCTCCCAAGAGACCCAGTACTTC.